Below, one T cell receptor (beta chain) is given with its context. An end of the junction does not agree with germline; a read error may underlie this. The data were obtained in a study of blood T cell repertoires in COVID-19. Overall study context: The study drew acute and convalescent COVID-19 samples from the United States, Italy and Spain.

In the authors' workflow: Estimates of nucleated cell counts were drawn from the amplification of reference gene primers. Method: immunoSEQ multiplex PCR; TCRdb's copy keeps in-frame clones and lacks some. The V and J calls and clone size are taken from that table; D and trimming were inferred from the DNA. The sample includes over 100,000 clones, approximately 80% of them seen just once. The sequenced material came from peripheral blood. The sequence derives from a woman aged 80 or over with active or convalescent COVID-19.

In DNA, the CDR3 is TGTGCCAGCAGCAAAGAGGGACTAGCGGATATCACAGATACGCAGTATTTT. This sequence encodes CASSKEGLADITDTQYF. V gene TRBV4-2 combines with J gene TRBJ2-3; TRBD2 matches at 11 bases. Germline V gene lookup returns CDR1 LGHNA and CDR2 YNFKEQ. The CDR3 loop spans 17 amino acids.